Listed here are 25 T cell receptor beta chains from one sample, sequenced in a study of T cells in pancreatic ductal adenocarcinoma. The selected patients with pancreatic ductal adenocarcinoma had surgery but no neoadjuvant therapy. Sequenced by immunoSEQ multiplex PCR; TCRdb stores in-frame clones only, minus some. Of approximately 97,000 clones listed, around 96% are singletons. What was sequenced was PBMCs. The origin of the receptors is a human donor with pancreatic ductal adenocarcinoma.

J is TRBJ1-5 and V is TRBV19, with D possibly being TRBD1 (5 bases). In germline, CDR1 is LNHDA, CDR2 SQIVND (reference sequence). The V end lost 3 bases, the J end lost 6 bases, and 18 bases lay between the germline ends. The CDR3 extends over 16 amino acids. CDR3 bases: TGTGCCAGTAGTATGGGGCGGGGGTCCGGGGTTCAGCCCCAGCATTTT. Encoded protein: CASSMGRGSGVQPQHF. The whole variable domain, filled in from reference TRBV19 and TRBJ1-5, reads DGGITQSPKYLFRKEGQNVTLSCEQNLNHDAMYWYRQDPGQGLRLIYYSQIVNDFQKGDIAEGYSVSREKKESFPLTVTSAQKNPTAFYLCASSMGRGSGVQPQHFGDGTRLSIL.

The chain joins TRBV10-1 to TRBJ2-5, with TRBD2 as a possible D gene (5 bases). The CDR3 is 13 amino acids. V was shortened by 3 bases and J by 5 bases, with 10 bases between the two germline ends. Germline loops: CDR1 WNHNN, CDR2 SYGVQD (reference sequence). CDR3 in amino acids: CASSDGVSETQYF. The CDR3 DNA sequence: TGCGCCAGCAGTGACGGGGTTTCGGAGACCCAGTACTTC.

The gene calls are TRBV23-1 and TRBJ2-7; D may be TRBD1 (6 bases). TRBV23-1 is an ORF, with its function uncertain. The CDR3 is 13 amino acids. V was cut by 5 bases and J by 3 bases, with 11 bases left in between. CDR3 DNA sequence: TGCGCCAGCAGTTGGGACAATTGCTACGAGCAGTACTTC. Residues: CASSWDNCYEQYF.

This chain connects TRBV5-1 to TRBJ1-4; D perhaps matches TRBD1 (6 bases). The CDR3 runs to 14 residues. Germline CDR1 and CDR2: SGHRS and YFSETQ. The germline V and J ends were trimmed by 5 bases and 7 bases, with 15 bases remaining between them. Here the CDR3 reads CASSSSTGPEKLFF. CDR3 in DNA: TGCGCCAGCAGTTCCTCGACAGGCCCTGAAAAACTGTTTTTT.

The chain has TRBV4-1 and TRBJ2-1, with 11 bases aligning to TRBD2. From germline, CDR1 is MGHRA and CDR2 YSYEKL. The CDR3 is made up of 18 amino acids. Trimming at V came to 4 bases and at J to 0 bases, leaving 8 bases not matched to a gene. This chain's CDR3 is CASSPATSGKGSYNEQFF. Written as DNA, the CDR3 is TGCGCCAGCAGCCCAGCGACTAGCGGGAAGGGCTCCTACAATGAGCAGTTCTTC.

The chain has TRBV28 and TRBJ2-7, with a weak D call TRBD2 (7 bases). Germline V gene data show CDR1 as MDHEN and CDR2 as SYDVKM. This CDR3 is built from 13 residues. The V end was cut by 2 bases, the J end by 6 bases, with 11 bases between. The CDR3 region is CASSLAGAAEQYF. The DNA of the CDR3 is TGTGCCAGCAGTTTAGCGGGGGCTGCCGAGCAGTACTTC.

CDR3 protein: CASSQDSPPYNEQFF. The CDR3 nucleotides read TGCGCCAGCAGCCAGGACAGTCCTCCCTACAATGAGCAGTTCTTC. V usage is TRBV5-1 and J usage is TRBJ2-1; maybe TRBD1 (6 bases). Trimming left V 4 bases short and J 2 bases short, with 13 bases between. The CDR3 sequence is 15 residues long. Germline V gives CDR1 SGHRS, CDR2 YFSETQ. The whole variable domain, filled in from reference TRBV5-1 and TRBJ2-1, reads KAGVTQTPRYLIKTRGQQVTLSCSPISGHRSVSWYQQTPGQGLQFLFEYFSETQRNKGNFPGRFSGRQFSNSRSEMNVSTLELGDSALYLCASSQDSPPYNEQFFGPGTRLTVL.

Concerning this clone: A read error may produce the germline difference seen at one junction end. This rearrangement joins TRBV15 to TRBJ1-1; 8 bases are shared with TRBD1. CDR1 is LNHNV and CDR2 is YYDKDF in the germline V gene (reference sequence). This CDR3 region has 11 residues. CDR3 region: CATSSSQGVLF. As DNA, the CDR3 is TGTGCCACCAGCAGTTCACAGGGGGTCCTCTTT.

The rearrangement links TRBV28 to TRBJ1-4; tentatively, D is TRBD1 (5 bases). V gave up 3 bases and J gave up 7 bases, with 15 bases separating them. This CDR3 comprises 15 residues. Per the germline V gene, CDR1 is MDHEN and CDR2 is SYDVKM. CDR3 sequence (DNA): TGTGCCAGCAGTTTCAGCCCGAGGGGAGGTGAAAAACTGTTTTTT. It translates to CASSFSPRGGEKLFF. Combining the CDR3 with reference TRBV28 and TRBJ1-4 gives the whole variable domain DVKVTQSSRYLVKRTGEKVFLECVQDMDHENMFWYRQDPGLGLRLIYFSYDVKMKEKGDIPEGYSVSREKKERFSLILESASTNQTSMYLCASSFSPRGGEKLFFGSGTQLSVL.

This chain joins TRBV19 and TRBJ2-3; 7 positions match TRBD1. The CDR3 is 16 residues long. Germline CDR1 is LNHDA and CDR2 is SQIVND (reference sequence). After removal of 9 bases from V and 6 bases from J, the junction contained 18 bases not matched to a gene. CDR3 amino acids: CASSPLRGQPPDTQYF. The CDR3 DNA is TGTGCCAGCTCACCCTTGAGGGGACAGCCTCCCGATACGCAGTATTTT.

V and J are TRBV11-2 and TRBJ2-7; possible D gene TRBD2, 5 bases. Germline V CDR1 and CDR2: SGHAT, FQNNGV. V was clipped by 1 base and J by 0 bases, with 10 bases between them. CDR3 length: 15 residues. CDR3 loop: CASSLAPGSSYEQYF. In DNA, the CDR3 is TGTGCCAGCAGCTTAGCGCCGGGAAGCTCCTACGAGCAGTACTTC.

The genes are TRBV5-1 and TRBJ1-2; TRBD1 is a possible D gene (6 bases). V lost 4 bases and J lost 0, with 10 bases in between. CDR3 size: 14 residues. Germline V CDR1 and CDR2: SGHRS, YFSETQ. The CDR3 DNA follows: TGCGCCAGCAGCCCAGGACAGCCTAACTATGGCTACACCTTC. This codes for CASSPGQPNYGYTF.

The chain recombines TRBV10-1 with TRBJ2-5, with no clear D. The CDR3 is 15 residues long. Trimming took off 3 bases at V and 1 base at J, with 12 bases between the two ends. The germline V gene encodes CDR1 WNHNN and CDR2 SYGVQD (reference sequence). The CDR3 is CASSDYRSPQETQYF. Written as DNA, the CDR3 is TGCGCCAGCAGTGACTACCGGAGCCCCCAAGAGACCCAGTACTTC.

The chain combines TRBV6-1 with TRBJ1-4; 9 nucleotides line up with TRBD1. The V gene's germline CDR1 is MNHNS and CDR2 SASEGT. The V segment lost 7 bases and the J segment 6 bases; nucleotides outside the gene matches: 6. The CDR3 is made up of 14 amino acids. CDR3 loop: CASTAGQGHEKLFF. CDR3 bases: TGTGCCAGCACCGCGGGACAGGGTCATGAAAAACTGTTTTTT.

V gene TRBV7-9 combines with J gene TRBJ1-2; D is ambiguous. Germline CDR1 SEHNR, CDR2 FQNEAQ (reference sequence). The CDR3 is 12 residues long. Trimming shortened V by 5 bases and J by 7 bases, and 11 bases separated the two germline ends. As DNA, the CDR3 is TGTGCCAGCAGCGGGCCCGGAGGTGGCTACACCTTC. Protein sequence: CASSGPGGGYTF.

J is TRBJ2-6 and V is TRBV30; the D gene is possibly TRBD2 (5 bases). The CDR3 has 15 residues. CDR1 is GTSNPN, CDR2 SVGIG, per germline (reference sequence). With 1 base removed from V and 7 bases from J, the gap between germline ends came to 14 bases. The CDR3 region has the DNA TGTGCCTGGAGTGACCCCCGGGATGTTGCCAACGTCCTGACTTTC. Translating it yields CAWSDPRDVANVLTF.

This clone was counted only a few times. The V call is TRBV28, the J call TRBJ2-7; 8 nucleotides match TRBD1. This CDR3 has 15 residues. Germline V lookup: CDR1 MDHEN, CDR2 SYDVKM. V lost 5 bases and J lost 5; bases outside the gene matches: 11. The CDR3 DNA reads as TGTGCCAGCAGTCTGGCTCGACAGGGGACTCACGAGCAGTACTTC. This encodes CASSLARQGTHEQYF. Filled out from reference TRBV28 and TRBJ2-7, the complete variable domain reads DVKVTQSSRYLVKRTGEKVFLECVQDMDHENMFWYRQDPGLGLRLIYFSYDVKMKEKGDIPEGYSVSREKKERFSLILESASTNQTSMYLCASSLARQGTHEQYFGPGTRLTVT.

The rearrangement joins TRBV18 to TRBJ2-5; D remains unclear. There are 13 residues in the CDR3. Germline V gene lookup returns CDR1 KGHSH and CDR2 LQKENI. V lost 7 bases and J 2 bases, leaving 11 bases between the germline ends. Here the CDR3 reads CASLGSRQETQYF. CDR3 DNA: TGTGCCAGCTTGGGCAGCCGTCAAGAGACCCAGTACTTC.

This sequence joins TRBV5-1 and TRBJ2-1; 7 positions agree with TRBD1. The germline V gene encodes CDR1 SGHRS and CDR2 YFSETQ. V was clipped by 1 base and J by 6 bases; unmatched bases: 4. The CDR3 loop spans 14 amino acids. Here the CDR3 reads CASSLTGAGNEQFF. Written as DNA, the CDR3 is TGCGCCAGCAGCTTGACAGGGGCCGGCAATGAGCAGTTCTTC.

The rearrangement links TRBV4-1 to TRBJ2-2, with 8 bases fitting TRBD2. V trimming: 10 bases; J trimming: 5 bases; junction bases outside the gene matches: 12. The CDR3 consists of 15 residues. Germline assignment: CDR1 MGHRA and CDR2 YSYEKL. CDR3 sequence: CATSGGVTKTGELFF. The DNA of the CDR3 is TGCGCCACTTCGGGGGGGGTAACTAAAACCGGGGAGCTGTTTTTT.

The chain joins TRBV7-2 to TRBJ2-1, with 11 bases aligning to TRBD2. The length of the CDR3 is 15 residues. The V and J ends lost 4 bases and 7 bases, in that order; junction bases with no gene match: 6. Germline loops: CDR1 SGHTA, CDR2 FQGNSA. CDR3 bases: TGTGCCAGCAGCTATAGCGGGAGGGCCAAAAATGAGCAGTTCTTC. Amino acid sequence: CASSYSGRAKNEQFF.

The chain carries TRBV6-1 and TRBJ2-7; 9 bases are a match to TRBD2. The CDR3 has 13 amino acids. The ends lost 7 bases at V and 6 bases at J; junction bases unmatched: 7. Germline CDR1 is MNHNS and CDR2 is SASEGT. CDR3 coding DNA: TGTGCCAGCAATGCGGGAGGGTTCTCCGAGCAGTACTTC. This encodes CASNAGGFSEQYF.

This chain uses TRBV7-9 with TRBJ2-7, with D maybe TRBD1 (5 bases). Trimming stripped 4 bases from V and 0 bases from J, with 7 bases between. The germline V gene encodes CDR1 SEHNR and CDR2 FQNEAQ (reference sequence). CDR3 length: 13 amino acids. The CDR3 region has the DNA TGTGCCAGCAGCTCGGACACCTCCTACGAGCAGTACTTC. Protein: CASSSDTSYEQYF.

The chain links TRBV18 to TRBJ1-5, with TRBD1 identical over 7 bases. J gave up 5 bases and V 6 bases, and 7 bases lay outside the gene matches. Germline CDR1 is KGHSH and CDR2 is LQKENI. The CDR3 runs 14 residues. CDR3 bases: TGTGCCAGCTCTCCCGGGACAGCGGATCAGCCCCAGCATTTT. Protein product: CASSPGTADQPQHF.

The rearrangement uses TRBV9 and TRBJ2-7; 11 bases are a match to TRBD2. V shed 3 bases and J 2 bases; nucleotides not matched to a gene: 4. The V gene's germline CDR1 is SGDLS and CDR2 YYNGEE. This CDR3 is built from 15 residues. CDR3 protein: CASSDGTSGPYEQYF. CDR3 nucleotide sequence: TGTGCCAGCAGCGACGGGACTAGCGGTCCCTACGAGCAGTACTTC.